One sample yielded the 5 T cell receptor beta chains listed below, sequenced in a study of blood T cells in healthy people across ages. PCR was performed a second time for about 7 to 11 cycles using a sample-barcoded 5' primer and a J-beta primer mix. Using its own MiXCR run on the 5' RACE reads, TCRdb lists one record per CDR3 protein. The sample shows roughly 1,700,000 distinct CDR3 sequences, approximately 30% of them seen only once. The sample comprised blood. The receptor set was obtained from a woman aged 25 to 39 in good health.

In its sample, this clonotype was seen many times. CDR3 in DNA: TGTGCCAGTTCCCCCACATCCTCCTCCTACGAGCAGTACTTC. Protein: CASSPTSSSYEQYF. The V call is TRBV27, the J call TRBJ2-7, with D hard to call. Per the germline V gene, CDR1 is MNHEY and CDR2 is SMNVEV (reference sequence). The CDR3 spans 14 residues. Trimming removed 9 bases from V and 0 bases from J, with 15 bases in between.

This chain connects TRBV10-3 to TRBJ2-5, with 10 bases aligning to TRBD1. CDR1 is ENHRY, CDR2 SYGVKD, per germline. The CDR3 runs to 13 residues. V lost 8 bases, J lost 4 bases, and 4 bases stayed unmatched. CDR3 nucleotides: TGTGCCATCTCGGGGGACAGGGGAGAGACCCAGTACTTC. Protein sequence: CAISGDRGETQYF.

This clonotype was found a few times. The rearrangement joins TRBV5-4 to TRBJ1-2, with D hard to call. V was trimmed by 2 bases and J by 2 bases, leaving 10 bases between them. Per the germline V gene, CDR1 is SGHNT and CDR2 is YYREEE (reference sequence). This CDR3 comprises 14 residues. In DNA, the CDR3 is TGTGCCAGCAGCTTCCTAGACGGCAACTATGGCTACACCTTC. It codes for CASSFLDGNYGYTF.

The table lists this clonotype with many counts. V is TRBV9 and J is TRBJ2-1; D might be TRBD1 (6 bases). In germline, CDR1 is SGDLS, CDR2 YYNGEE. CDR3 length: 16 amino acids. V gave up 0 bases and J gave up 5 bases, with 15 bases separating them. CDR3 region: CASSVGDTDFDNEQFF. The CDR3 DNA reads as TGTGCCAGCAGCGTAGGGGACACCGACTTTGACAATGAGCAGTTCTTC.

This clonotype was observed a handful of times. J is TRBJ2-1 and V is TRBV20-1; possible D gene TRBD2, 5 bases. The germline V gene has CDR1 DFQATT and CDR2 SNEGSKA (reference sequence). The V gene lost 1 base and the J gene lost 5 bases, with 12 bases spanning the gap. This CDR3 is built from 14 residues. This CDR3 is CSARVWLADNEQFF. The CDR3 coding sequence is TGCAGTGCTAGAGTTTGGCTAGCAGACAATGAGCAGTTCTTC.